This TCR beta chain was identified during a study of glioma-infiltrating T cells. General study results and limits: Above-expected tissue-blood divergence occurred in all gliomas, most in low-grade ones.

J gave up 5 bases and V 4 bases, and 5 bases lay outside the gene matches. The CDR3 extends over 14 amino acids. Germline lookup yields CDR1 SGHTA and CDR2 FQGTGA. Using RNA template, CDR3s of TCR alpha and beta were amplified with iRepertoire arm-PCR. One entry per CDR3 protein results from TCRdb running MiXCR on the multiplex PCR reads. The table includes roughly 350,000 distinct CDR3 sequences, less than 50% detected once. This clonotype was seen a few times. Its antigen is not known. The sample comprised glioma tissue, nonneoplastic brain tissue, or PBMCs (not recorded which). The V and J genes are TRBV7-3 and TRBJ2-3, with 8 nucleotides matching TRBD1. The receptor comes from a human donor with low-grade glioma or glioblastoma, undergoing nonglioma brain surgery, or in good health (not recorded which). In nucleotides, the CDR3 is TGTGCCAGCAGCTCGACAGGGGCGGGAGATACGCAGTATTTT. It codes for CASSSTGAGDTQYF.